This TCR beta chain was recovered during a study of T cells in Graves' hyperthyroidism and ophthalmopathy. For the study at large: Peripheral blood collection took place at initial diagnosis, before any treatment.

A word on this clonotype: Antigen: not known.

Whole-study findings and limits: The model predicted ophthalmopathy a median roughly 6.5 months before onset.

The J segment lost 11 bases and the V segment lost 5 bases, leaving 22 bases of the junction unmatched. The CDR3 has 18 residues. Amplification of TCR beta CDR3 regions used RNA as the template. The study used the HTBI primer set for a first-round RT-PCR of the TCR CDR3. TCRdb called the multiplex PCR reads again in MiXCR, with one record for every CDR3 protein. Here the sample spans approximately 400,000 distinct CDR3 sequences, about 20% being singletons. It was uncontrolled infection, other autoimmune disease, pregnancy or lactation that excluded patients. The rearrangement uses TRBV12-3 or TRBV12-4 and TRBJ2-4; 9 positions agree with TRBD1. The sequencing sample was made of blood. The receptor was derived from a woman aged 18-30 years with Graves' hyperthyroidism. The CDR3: CASSSIRDFWRTGAVQYF. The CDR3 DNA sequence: TGTGCCAGCAGTAGCATTCGTGACTTTTGGCGGACAGGGGCTGTTCAGTACTTC.